What follows is one T cell receptor beta chain and its context. Authors' data handling: Amplified reference gene primers provided the basis for estimating nucleated cell counts. The repertoire was sequenced with immunoSEQ multiplex PCR; TCRdb's copy has only in-frame clones and lacks some. The V and J calls and clone size come from that table; D and trimming were worked out from the DNA. The data contain under 250,000 clones, around 85% of them seen just once; the ten biggest clones take up about 9.1%. Ages ranged from about 18 to 89 years, with residence in more than 20 US areas. Researchers sorted participants into cohorts using their self-reported clinical history. The sample originates from a study of blood T cell repertoires in COVID-19. Study-level background: T cells, B-cell-depleted T cells, or PBMCs provided the cDNA or gDNA that served as material.

The length of the CDR3 is 15 residues. CDR1 and CDR2 (germline): SGHAT, FQNNGV. J was trimmed by 1 base and V by 5 bases; bases with no gene match: 6. The sequenced sample was PBMCs or T cells enriched from blood (not recorded which). The chain couples TRBV11-2 to TRBJ2-5, with 8 bases that match TRBD2. The receptor comes from a woman between 50 and 59 years old with acute COVID-19. For the CDR3, the DNA is TGTGCCAGCAGCCCCGGGGGGGACCTCCAAGAGACCCAGTACTTC. Translation gives CASSPGGDLQETQYF.